These 31 T cell receptor beta chains were all obtained from the same sample, sequenced in a study of blood T cell repertoires in COVID-19. Profiled with immunoSEQ multiplex PCR; TCRdb holds only in-frame clones, not every one. The repertoire consists of over 100,000 clones, with 84% occurring once and the leading ten covering about 6.6%. Sample: peripheral blood. These receptors were taken from a woman aged 45 to 65 with acute or convalescent COVID-19.

The rearrangement joins TRBV6-1 to TRBJ1-2, with 7 bases lining up with TRBD1. J lost 3 bases, V lost 0 bases, and 7 bases had no gene match. Germline V gene lookup returns CDR1 MNHNS and CDR2 SASEGT. The CDR3 is made up of 16 amino acids. CDR3 DNA sequence: TGTGCCAGCAGTGAAGCGAGGAGGGGGCGCGACTATGGCTACACCTTC. Amino acids: CASSEARRGRDYGYTF.

The V gene is TRBV7-8, the J gene TRBJ1-5; 7 bases align to TRBD1. The junction had 9 bases not matched to a gene; V was cut back by 4 bases and J by 3 bases. The CDR3 runs 16 residues. CDR1 and CDR2 (germline): SGHVS, FQNEAQ. The CDR3 nucleotides are TGTGCCAGCAGCTCCATGAACAGGGGTTCCAATCAGCCCCAGCATTTT. Amino acids: CASSSMNRGSNQPQHF.

CDR3 sequence (DNA): TGCGCCAGCAGGGCTTCTAATGAAAAACTGTTTTTT. Translating gives CASRASNEKLFF. This chain joins TRBV5-1 and TRBJ1-4; D is unresolved. Germline CDR1 reads SGHRS; CDR2 reads YFSETQ. The CDR3 covers 12 residues. Trimming pared 5 bases from V and 3 bases from J, leaving 5 bases between.

V and J are TRBV6-5 and TRBJ1-1, with 9 bases matching TRBD1. V dropped 6 bases and J dropped 1; count of bases not matched to a gene: 6. This CDR3 has 15 amino acids. Germline CDR1 and CDR2: MNHEY and SVGAGI. The CDR3 DNA sequence: TGTGCCAGCAGGCCGACGGGACAGGGGAACACTGAAGCTTTCTTT. It is translated as CASRPTGQGNTEAFF.

The rearrangement links TRBV28 to TRBJ1-4; 7 bases match TRBD1. The CDR3 totals 15 residues. Per the germline V gene, CDR1 is MDHEN and CDR2 is SYDVKM. J was trimmed by 7 bases and V by 5 bases; bases with no gene match: 10. CDR3 nucleotide sequence: TGTGCCAGCAGTATACAGGGGTCCCGTAGTGAAAAACTGTTTTTT. This translates into CASSIQGSRSEKLFF.

V gene TRBV24-1 combines with J gene TRBJ2-3, with 7 nucleotides matching TRBD1. CDR3 size: 16 residues. J was trimmed by 0 bases and V by 4 bases; bases with no gene match: 6. Germline values: CDR1 KGHDR, CDR2 SFDVKD. CDR3 nucleotide sequence: TGTGCCACCAGTGACACCGGGACAGCTAGCACAGATACGCAGTATTTT. Its protein product is CATSDTGTASTDTQYF.

The chain links TRBV28 to TRBJ2-4; D is possibly TRBD2 (5 bases). From germline, CDR1 is MDHEN and CDR2 SYDVKM. This CDR3 region has 14 residues. V was clipped by 1 base and J by 4 bases, with 8 bases between them. For the CDR3, the DNA is TGTGCCAGCAGTTTATCAGGAGGTAAAAACATTCAGTACTTC. It specifies CASSLSGGKNIQYF.

The chain combines TRBV9 with TRBJ1-2; TRBD1 might be the D (5 bases). The CDR3 runs 13 residues. The V end lost 3 bases, the J end lost 2 bases, and 8 bases lay between the germline ends. Germline lookup yields CDR1 SGDLS and CDR2 YYNGEE. CDR3 DNA: TGTGCCAGCAGCGATTACAGGAACTATGGCTACACCTTC. It encodes CASSDYRNYGYTF.

This clone was detected only once. The rearrangement joins TRBV7-9 to TRBJ2-5, with 10 bases fitting TRBD2. The CDR3 is 15 residues long. In germline, CDR1 is SEHNR, CDR2 FQNEAQ (reference sequence). V shed 5 bases and J 4 bases; nucleotides not matched to a gene: 7. CDR3 protein: CASSELAGGGETQYF. The CDR3 coding sequence is TGTGCCAGCAGCGAATTAGCGGGGGGAGGAGAGACCCAGTACTTC.

This chain connects TRBV7-9 to TRBJ1-4; the match to TRBD1 covers 7 bases. The CDR3 runs to 15 residues. Trimming removed 5 bases from V and 7 bases from J; junction bases left unmatched: 10. Per germline, CDR1 SEHNR and CDR2 FQNEAQ (reference sequence). DNA for the CDR3: TGTGCCAGCAGCCCTCAGGGGGTGGGGACTGAAAAACTGTTTTTT. Protein sequence: CASSPQGVGTEKLFF.

The chain uses TRBV25-1 and TRBJ1-1, with D possibly TRBD1 on 6 matching bases. Germline V lookup: CDR1 MGHDK, CDR2 SYGVNS. V dropped 2 bases and J dropped 5 bases, with 6 bases sitting between them. This CDR3 is built from 12 residues. The CDR3 reads CASSETGTEAFF. The CDR3 coding sequence is TGTGCCAGCAGTGAAACAGGGACTGAAGCTTTCTTT.

The chain is built from TRBV9 and TRBJ2-3, with TRBD2 matching 9 bases. Germline CDR1 is SGDLS and CDR2 is YYNGEE. J gave up 2 bases and V 3 bases, and 7 bases lay outside the gene matches. The CDR3 extends over 16 amino acids. The CDR3 protein is CASSASSGASTDTQYF. The CDR3 nucleotides are TGTGCCAGCAGCGCCTCTAGCGGGGCCTCCACAGATACGCAGTATTTT.

The chain recombines TRBV30 with TRBJ1-5; tentative D call: TRBD1 (5 bases). V shed 3 bases and J shed 2 bases, with 11 bases lying between them. The length of the CDR3 is 14 residues. Per the germline V gene, CDR1 is GTSNPN and CDR2 is SVGIG (reference sequence). DNA of the CDR3: TGTGCCTGGAGGACCGCGGGGGGCAATCAGCCCCAGCATTTT. Translating gives CAWRTAGGNQPQHF.

The chain couples TRBV7-3 to TRBJ2-1; D remains unclear. The V end lost 0 bases, the J end lost 7 bases, and 4 bases lay between the germline ends. The CDR3 totals 12 residues. Germline V gene sequence: CDR1 SGHTA, CDR2 FQGTGA. The CDR3 is CASSLTENEQFF. The CDR3 coding sequence is TGTGCCAGCAGCTTAACGGAGAATGAGCAGTTCTTC.

The chain has TRBV18 and TRBJ1-1, with D perhaps matching TRBD1 (5 bases). Germline V gives CDR1 KGHSH, CDR2 LQKENI. CDR3 length: 14 residues. Trimming shortened V by 6 bases and J by 3 bases, and 14 bases separated the two germline ends. This CDR3 reads CASSQLGADTEAFF. In nucleotides, the CDR3 is TGTGCCAGCTCCCAACTTGGGGCGGACACTGAAGCTTTCTTT.

This chain connects TRBV28 to TRBJ2-3; 10 bases line up with TRBD2. Germline lookup yields CDR1 MDHEN and CDR2 SYDVKM. With V trimmed by 5 bases and J by 6 bases, 5 bases remained unmatched. The length of the CDR3 is 14 residues. The CDR3 protein is CASSPGLAADTQYF. The CDR3 bases are TGTGCCAGCAGTCCCGGACTAGCGGCGGATACGCAGTATTTT.

The chain links TRBV5-6 to TRBJ2-2; D is uncertain. The CDR3 contains 14 residues. Germline lookup yields CDR1 SGHDT and CDR2 YYEEEE. V lost 1 base and J 5 bases, leaving 9 bases between the germline ends. The CDR3 spells CASSLIGETGELFF. As DNA, the CDR3 is TGTGCCAGCAGCTTGATTGGTGAGACCGGGGAGCTGTTTTTT.

The CDR3 DNA reads TGTGCCTGGAGCGCCACGGTACAGGGGGGACACGAGCAGTACTTC. It specifies CAWSATVQGGHEQYF. The chain links TRBV30 to TRBJ2-7; 8 bases are shared with TRBD1. From germline, CDR1 is GTSNPN and CDR2 SVGIG (reference sequence). This CDR3 has 15 residues. With V trimmed by 3 bases and J by 5 bases, 12 bases remained unmatched. The variable domain in full, completed from reference TRBV30 and TRBJ2-7, reads SQTIHQWPATLVQPVGSPLSLECTVEGTSNPNLYWYRQAAGRGLQLLFYSVGIGQISSEVPQNLSASRPQDRQFILSSKKLLLSDSGFYLCAWSATVQGGHEQYFGPGTRLTVT.

This chain links TRBV6-6 with TRBJ2-7, with a possible D match to TRBD1 (6 bases). Trimming took off 10 bases at V and 3 bases at J, with 16 bases between the two ends. CDR3 length: 13 amino acids. CDR1 and CDR2 (germline): MNHNY, SVGAGI (reference sequence). The CDR3 DNA follows: TGTGCCACCTCGACAGGTGGGTTCTACGAGCAGTACTTC. Protein sequence: CATSTGGFYEQYF.

This chain connects TRBV5-1 to TRBJ1-4, with D possibly TRBD1 on 5 matching bases. The CDR3 spans 14 residues. CDR1 and CDR2 from the germline V gene are SGHRS and YFSETQ. Trimming pared 4 bases from V and 4 bases from J, leaving 11 bases between. CDR3 bases: TGCGCCAGCAGCCCTGGGCAGGGTAATGAAAAACTGTTTTTT. The encoded protein is CASSPGQGNEKLFF.

This chain links TRBV27 with TRBJ1-4, with a tentative D call TRBD1 (5 bases). The CDR3 has 13 residues. Trimming took 6 bases from V and 0 from J, leaving 5 bases between them. Germline V gives CDR1 MNHEY, CDR2 SMNVEV (reference sequence). The CDR3 DNA sequence: TGTGCCAGCAGGACAGCAACTAATGAAAAACTGTTTTTT. Translated: CASRTATNEKLFF.

The chain's CDR3 is CASSQRTTRQGGEKLFF. DNA of the CDR3: TGTGCCAGCAGCCAGCGCACCACTCGACAGGGAGGAGAAAAACTGTTTTTT. The chain recombines TRBV3-1 (or the pseudogene TRBV3-2) with TRBJ1-4; TRBD1 aligns across 7 bases. Germline CDR1 and CDR2: LGHDT and YNNKEL (reference sequence). Germline trimming cut 3 bases from V and 8 bases from J; bases unmatched to any gene: 15. This CDR3 has 17 amino acids.

This clone has more than one count but fewer than ten. The chain is built from TRBV9 and TRBJ2-1; tentative D call: TRBD2 (6 bases). The germline V gene encodes CDR1 SGDLS and CDR2 YYNGEE. CDR3 length equals 15 residues. V was cut by 0 bases and J by 4 bases, with 11 bases left in between. The CDR3 coding sequence is TGTGCCAGCAGCGTAGGGTCGGGGGAGTACAATGAGCAGTTCTTC. As protein: CASSVGSGEYNEQFF.

The chain uses TRBV30 and TRBJ1-6; no definite D call. There are 11 residues in the CDR3. V lost 1 base, J lost 10 bases, and 5 bases lay in between. Germline V CDR1 and CDR2: GTSNPN, SVGIG (reference sequence). CDR3 in amino acids: CAWSGVSPLHF. The CDR3 bases are TGTGCCTGGAGTGGCGTGTCACCCCTCCACTTT.

This clone has just one count. V is TRBV6-5 and J is TRBJ1-2; 9 nucleotides align to TRBD1. The CDR3 totals 13 residues. The V segment lost 2 bases and the J segment 10 bases; nucleotides outside the gene matches: 5. Per germline, CDR1 MNHEY and CDR2 SVGAGI. CDR3 DNA: TGTGCCAGCAGTTACGGGACAGGGAACTCCTACACCTTC. Its protein product is CASSYGTGNSYTF.

The chain couples TRBV10-3 to TRBJ1-3, with a tentative D call TRBD1 (5 bases). The V and J ends lost 6 bases and 3 bases respectively, with 9 bases between them. The CDR3 loop spans 13 amino acids. Per the germline V gene, CDR1 is ENHRY and CDR2 is SYGVKD. The CDR3 loop is CAISSGGGNTIYF. The CDR3 bases are TGTGCCATCAGCTCGGGGGGTGGAAACACCATATATTTT.

This chain connects TRBV5-8 to TRBJ1-2; 9 bases fit TRBD1. CDR3 length: 17 residues. Losses at the gene ends were 4 bases for V and 6 bases for J; bases not matched to a gene: 16. Germline lookup yields CDR1 SGHTS and CDR2 YDEGEE. The CDR3 sequence: CASSPGRTGAFWDGYTF. The CDR3 nucleotides read TGTGCCAGCAGCCCGGGAAGGACAGGGGCCTTCTGGGATGGCTACACCTTC.

V is TRBV2 and J is TRBJ2-5, with a possible D match to TRBD2 (6 bases). The CDR3 has 14 residues. CDR1 is SNHLY, CDR2 FYNNEI, per germline. The V and J ends lost 6 bases and 1 base respectively, with 12 bases between them. The CDR3 DNA is TGTGCCAGCAGCCTCCTAGCGCTCCAAGAGACCCAGTACTTC. It specifies CASSLLALQETQYF.

This clone was seen a single time. This chain joins TRBV5-1 and TRBJ2-6, with TRBD1 matching 9 bases. Germline assignment: CDR1 SGHRS and CDR2 YFSETQ. V trimming: 2 bases; J trimming: 1 base; junction bases outside the gene matches: 7. This CDR3 has 18 amino acids. CDR3 nucleotides: TGCGCCAGCAGCTTTTTTGGGACAGGGCAATCTGGGGCCAACGTCCTGACTTTC. It specifies CASSFFGTGQSGANVLTF.

This clone was detected a few times. The chain couples TRBV7-2 to TRBJ1-5; tentative D call: TRBD1 (5 bases). This CDR3 has 13 residues. Trimming pared 7 bases from V and 4 bases from J, leaving 11 bases between. CDR1 is SGHTA, CDR2 FQGNSA, per germline. The CDR3 region has the DNA TGTGCCAGCACCTTCGACAGTAATCAGCCCCAGCATTTT. Its protein product is CASTFDSNQPQHF.

V and J are TRBV5-3 and TRBJ1-5; maybe TRBD1 (6 bases). TRBV5-3 is classed as an ORF, of uncertain function. The CDR3 is 14 amino acids. V was trimmed by 2 bases and J by 0 bases, leaving 6 bases between them. CDR3 bases: TGTGCCAGAAGCTTAGGGGGTAGCAATCAGCCCCAGCATTTT. It codes for CARSLGGSNQPQHF.